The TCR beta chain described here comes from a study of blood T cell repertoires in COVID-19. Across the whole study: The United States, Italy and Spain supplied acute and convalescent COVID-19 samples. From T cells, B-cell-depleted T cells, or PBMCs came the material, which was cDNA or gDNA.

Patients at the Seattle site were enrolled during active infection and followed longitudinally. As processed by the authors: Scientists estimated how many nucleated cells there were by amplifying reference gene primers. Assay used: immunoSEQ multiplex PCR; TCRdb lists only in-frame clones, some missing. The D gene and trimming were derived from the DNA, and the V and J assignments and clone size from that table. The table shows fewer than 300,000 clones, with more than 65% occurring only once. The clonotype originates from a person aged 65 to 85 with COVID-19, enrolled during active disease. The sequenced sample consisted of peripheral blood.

DNA for the CDR3: TGTGCTAGTGGTTTTCTCCCGGACAGACCTAACACCGGGGAGCTGTTTTTT. It is translated as CASGFLPDRPNTGELFF. J is TRBJ2-2 and V is TRBV12-5, with a possible D match to TRBD1 (6 bases). V was shortened by 3 bases and J by 2 bases, with 16 bases between the two germline ends. CDR1 and CDR2 (germline): LGHNT, FRNRAP. CDR3 length: 17 amino acids.